The next 9 T cell receptor beta chains were all read from a single sample in a study of cytomegalovirus exposure and HLA in healthy donors. Primers included in the PCR were 60 Vbeta and 13 Jbeta primers. The assay was immunoSEQ multiplex PCR, and TCRdb's table has in-frame clones only and misses some. The sample yields 90,000 to 120,000 clones, about 80% seen once. The sequenced sample consisted of PBMCs. The origin of the receptors is a man in his thirties or forties in good health and CMV-seronegative.

The chain uses TRBV21-1 and TRBJ2-5; the table's D call, TRBD2, has no DNA check behind it. TRBV21-1 is tagged as a pseudogene. The CDR3 totals 18 residues. CDR3 coding DNA: TGTGCCAGCAGCAAAGGGTGTCTATATGGCGGGAGGCGTGAGACCCAGTACTTC. Translation: CASSKGCLYGGRRETQYF.

This clone was detected a few times. The chain is built from TRBV6-5 and TRBJ2-1; the D is unclear. In germline, CDR1 is MNHEY, CDR2 SVGAGI. The CDR3 contains 13 residues. V was clipped by 0 bases and J by 7 bases, with 7 bases between them. The CDR3 coding sequence is TGTGCCAGCAGTTACTCGACCAGGAATGAGCAGTTCTTC. Encoded protein: CASSYSTRNEQFF.

The rearrangement uses TRBV5-1 and TRBJ2-5, with a tentative D call TRBD2 (6 bases). Trimming took 0 bases from V and 0 from J, leaving 6 bases between them. The germline gives CDR1 SGHRS, CDR2 YFSETQ. The CDR3 spans 14 residues. The CDR3 DNA reads as TGCGCCAGCAGCTTGGGGACTAACCAAGAGACCCAGTACTTC. Amino acids: CASSLGTNQETQYF.

This clone was seen a few times. The rearrangement uses TRBV25-1 and TRBJ1-1, with 7 bases aligning to TRBD1. Germline CDR1 MGHDK, CDR2 SYGVNS. The CDR3 has 15 amino acids. Trimming took 6 bases from V and 3 from J; bases not matched to a gene: 10. The CDR3 here is CASSRQGRGHTEAFF. The CDR3 DNA is TGTGCCAGCAGCCGACAGGGAAGGGGGCACACTGAAGCTTTCTTT.

The chain employs TRBV7-9 and TRBJ2-1; no definite D call. This CDR3 has 14 amino acids. CDR1 and CDR2 from the germline V gene are SEHNR and FQNEAQ (reference sequence). V shed 6 bases and J shed 7 bases, with 16 bases lying between them. The CDR3 spells CASSSPLTVNEQFF. CDR3 DNA sequence: TGTGCCAGCAGTTCCCCACTAACGGTTAATGAGCAGTTCTTC.

This clone was seen only a few times. The gene calls are TRBV7-9 and TRBJ2-7; possible D gene TRBD1, 5 bases. Germline lookup yields CDR1 SEHNR and CDR2 FQNEAQ (reference sequence). Trimming removed 2 bases at V and 1 base at J, with 6 bases between. This CDR3 region has 13 residues. CDR3 loop: CASSLPGSYEQYF. CDR3 DNA sequence: TGTGCCAGCAGCTTACCAGGGTCCTACGAGCAGTACTTC.

V and J are TRBV10-3 and TRBJ1-2; D not certain. Between the trimmed V and J ends, which lost 3 bases and 2 bases, there was a span of 7 bases. The germline V gene has CDR1 ENHRY and CDR2 SYGVKD. This CDR3 is 13 amino acids long. DNA for the CDR3: TGTGCCATCAGTGACGGCGGAAACTATGGCTACACCTTC. The encoded protein is CAISDGGNYGYTF.

V usage is TRBV5-6 and J usage is TRBJ2-3, with 15 bases lining up with TRBD2. The V and J ends lost 4 bases and 8 bases, in that order; junction bases with no gene match: 11. CDR1 is SGHDT and CDR2 is YYEEEE in the germline V gene. The CDR3 consists of 17 residues. The CDR3 loop reads CASSGLAGGAHTGTQYF. CDR3 sequence (DNA): TGTGCCAGCAGCGGACTAGCGGGGGGGGCACACACGGGTACGCAGTATTTT.

The V and J genes are TRBV4-1 and TRBJ2-5; 7 bases align to TRBD2. The last part of the DNA fits TRBJ2-7 better; the J call may be wrong. The CDR3 length is 17 residues. Germline values: CDR1 MGHRA, CDR2 YSYEKL. The CDR3, as DNA: TGCGCCAGCAGCCAACACAACGGGAGGACCAAGAGTGTCGAGCAGTACTTC. It codes for CASSQHNGRTKSVEQYF.